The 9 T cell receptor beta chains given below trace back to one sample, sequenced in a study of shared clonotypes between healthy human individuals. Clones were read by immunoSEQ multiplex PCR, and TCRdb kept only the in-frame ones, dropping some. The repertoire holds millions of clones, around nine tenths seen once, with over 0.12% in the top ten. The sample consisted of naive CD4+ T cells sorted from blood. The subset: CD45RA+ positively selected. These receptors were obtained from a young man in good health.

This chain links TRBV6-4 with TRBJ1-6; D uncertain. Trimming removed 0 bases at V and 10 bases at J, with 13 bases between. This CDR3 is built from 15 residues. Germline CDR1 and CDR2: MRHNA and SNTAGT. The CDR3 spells CASSDSNGFGSPLHF. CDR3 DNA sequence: TGTGCCAGCAGTGACTCGAACGGATTTGGATCACCCCTCCACTTT.

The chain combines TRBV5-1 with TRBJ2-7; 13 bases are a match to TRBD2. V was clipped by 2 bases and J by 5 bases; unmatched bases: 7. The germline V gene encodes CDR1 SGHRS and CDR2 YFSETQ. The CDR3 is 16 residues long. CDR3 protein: CASSLISGTSGDEQYF. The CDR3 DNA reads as TGCGCCAGCAGCTTAATCTCCGGGACTAGCGGGGACGAGCAGTACTTC.

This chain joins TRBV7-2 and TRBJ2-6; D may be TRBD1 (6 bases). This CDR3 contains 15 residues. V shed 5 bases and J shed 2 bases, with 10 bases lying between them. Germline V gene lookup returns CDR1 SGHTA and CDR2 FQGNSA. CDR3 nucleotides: TGTGCCAGCAGCGGACAGCAGGCTGGGGCCAACGTCCTGACTTTC. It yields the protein CASSGQQAGANVLTF.

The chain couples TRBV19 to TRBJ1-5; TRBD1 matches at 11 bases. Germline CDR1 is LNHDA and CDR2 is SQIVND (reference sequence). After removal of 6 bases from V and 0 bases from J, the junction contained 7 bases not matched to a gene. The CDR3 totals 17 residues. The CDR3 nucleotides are TGTGCCAGTAGAGCGGGACAGGGGGTCCATAGCAATCAGCCCCAGCATTTT. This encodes CASRAGQGVHSNQPQHF.

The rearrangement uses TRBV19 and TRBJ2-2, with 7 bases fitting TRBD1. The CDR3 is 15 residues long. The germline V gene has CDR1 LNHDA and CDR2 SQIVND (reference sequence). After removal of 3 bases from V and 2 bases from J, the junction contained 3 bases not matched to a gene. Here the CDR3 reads CASSMGDRNTGELFF. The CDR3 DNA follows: TGTGCCAGTAGTATGGGGGACAGAAACACCGGGGAGCTGTTTTTT.

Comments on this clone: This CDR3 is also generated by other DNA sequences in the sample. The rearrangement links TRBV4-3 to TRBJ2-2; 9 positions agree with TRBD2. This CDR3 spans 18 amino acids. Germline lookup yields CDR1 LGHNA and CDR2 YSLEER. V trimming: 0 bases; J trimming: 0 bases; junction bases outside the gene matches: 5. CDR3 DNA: TGCGCCAGCAGCCAAGATTCGCTAGCGGGGACGAACACCGGGGAGCTGTTTTTT. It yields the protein CASSQDSLAGTNTGELFF.

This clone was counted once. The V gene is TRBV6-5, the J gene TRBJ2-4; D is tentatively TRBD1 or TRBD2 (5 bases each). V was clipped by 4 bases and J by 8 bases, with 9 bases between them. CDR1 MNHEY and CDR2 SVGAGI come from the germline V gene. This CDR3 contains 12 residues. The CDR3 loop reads CASSSPGHIQYF. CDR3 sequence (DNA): TGTGCCAGCAGTTCACCGGGACACATTCAGTACTTC.

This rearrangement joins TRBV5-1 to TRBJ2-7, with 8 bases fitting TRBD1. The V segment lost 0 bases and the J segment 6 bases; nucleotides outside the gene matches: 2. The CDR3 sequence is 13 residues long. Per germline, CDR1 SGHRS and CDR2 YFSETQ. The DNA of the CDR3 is TGCGCCAGCAGCTTGGGACAGGGGACCGAGCAGTACTTC. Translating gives CASSLGQGTEQYF.

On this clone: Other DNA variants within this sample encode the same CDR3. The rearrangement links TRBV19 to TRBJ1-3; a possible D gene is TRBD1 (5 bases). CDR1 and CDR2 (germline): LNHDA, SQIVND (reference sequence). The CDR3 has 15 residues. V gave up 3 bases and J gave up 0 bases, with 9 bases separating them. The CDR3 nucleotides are TGTGCCAGTAGTATGGGGCAGAGCTCTGGAAACACCATATATTTT. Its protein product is CASSMGQSSGNTIYF.